The entry below gives a single T cell receptor beta chain sequence along with its context. No antigen is known for it. This sample stems from a study of CXCR3-negative and CXCR3-positive naive CD8 T cells. Overall study results and limits: TRBV-TRBJ usage was alike in naive CXCR3-negative and CXCR3-positive cells but differed in memory cells. The study found CXCR3 expression partially decreased after cryopreservation and ran most assays on fresh PBMCs. TRB CDR3s were more hydrophobic in CXCR3-positive than in CXCR3-negative naive cells.

Germline-derived CDR1 and CDR2 are DFQATT and SNEGSKA (reference sequence). The CDR3 is 15 residues long. All TRB cDNA libraries came from 5' RACE performed with UMI labels. With the 5' RACE reads reprocessed, TCRdb shows one record per CDR3 protein and no DNA. This listing includes 75,000 to 90,000 distinct CDR3 sequences. Sample: naive CXCR3+ CD8+ T cells from blood. Specified subset: CD45RO-CCR7+CD27+CD95- naive CD8+ T cells expressing CXCR3 (TNR3+). The sequence was obtained from a human donor in good health. Some clones in this sample may be carry-over from other donors' samples. The V and J genes are TRBV20-1 and TRBJ2-2; TCRdb's D call of TRBD1 is untestable without DNA. The CDR3 here is CSAVGARSNTGELFF.